These T cell receptor beta chains were read from a single sample in a study of blood T cells in healthy people across ages. TCRdb reprocessed the 5' RACE reads via MiXCR and lists one record per CDR3 protein. The sample yields 550,000 to 700,000 distinct CDR3 sequences, about 26% seen once. The sample consisted of blood. The origin of the receptors is an older woman in good health. CDR3s include the opening cysteine and the closing phenylalanine or tryptophan. Fields, in order: V gene, J gene, clone size, D gene, CDR3 protein, CDR3 DNA. A D gene is named only where the DNA matches it firmly. Only some rows state a clone size, as once, few, many or a class for expanded clones.

V: TRBV7-9; J: TRBJ1-1; size: many; D: -; CDR3: CASSLNAGNTEAFF; DNA: TGTGCCAGCAGCTTAAATGCAGGGAACACTGAAGCTTTCTTT
V: TRBV11-2; J: TRBJ2-1; size: -; D: -; CDR3: CASSPRDSTYNEQFF; DNA: TGTGCCAGCAGCCCCCGGGACTCGACCTACAATGAGCAGTTCTTC
V: TRBV24-1; J: TRBJ1-2; size: -; D: TRBD1; CDR3: CATSDTGGDYGYTF; DNA: TGTGCCACCAGTGATACAGGGGGCGACTATGGCTACACCTTC
V: TRBV7-9; J: TRBJ1-1; size: -; D: -; CDR3: CASSLHGEEAFF; DNA: TGTGCCAGCAGCTTACACGGGGAGGAAGCTTTCTTT
V: TRBV6-5; J: TRBJ2-5; size: few; D: -; CDR3: CASGKTDQETQYF; DNA: TGTGCCAGCGGAAAGACGGATCAAGAGACCCAGTACTTC
V: TRBV5-1; J: TRBJ2-3; size: -; D: -; CDR3: CASSLSPDNTDTRYF; DNA: TGCGCCAGCAGCTTGAGTCCGGATAACACAGATACGCGGTATTTT
V: TRBV6-1; J: TRBJ2-5; size: many; D: -; CDR3: CASSRTGIQETQYF; DNA: TGTGCCAGCAGTCGCACGGGGATCCAAGAGACCCAGTACTTC
V: TRBV7-2; J: TRBJ2-3; size: -; D: TRBD1; CDR3: CASRLQGVASTDTQYF; DNA: TGTGCCAGCAGATTACAGGGGGTAGCTAGCACAGATACGCAGTATTTT
V: TRBV5-1; J: TRBJ1-1; size: few; D: -; CDR3: CASSLLDMNTEAFF; DNA: TGCGCCAGCAGCTTACTGGACATGAACACTGAAGCTTTCTTT
V: TRBV6-5; J: TRBJ1-2; size: -; D: TRBD1; CDR3: CASRVYRGSYGYTF; DNA: TGTGCCAGCAGAGTATACAGGGGTTCCTATGGCTACACCTTC
V: TRBV4-3; J: TRBJ1-1; size: few; D: -; CDR3: CASSQGRTLNTEAFF; DNA: TGCGCCAGCAGCCAAGGAAGGACCCTCAACACTGAAGCTTTCTTT
V: TRBV4-1; J: TRBJ1-6; size: -; D: TRBD1; CDR3: CASSLEGQGYSPLHF; DNA: TGCGCCAGCAGCCTCGAAGGACAGGGGTATTCACCCCTCCACTTT
V: TRBV5-1; J: TRBJ2-3; size: few; D: -; CDR3: CASRRDVTSTDTQYF; DNA: TGCGCCAGCAGACGGGACGTTACTAGCACAGATACGCAGTATTTT
V: TRBV5-1; J: TRBJ1-1; size: few; D: TRBD1; CDR3: CASSPGTDFMNTEAFF; DNA: TGCGCCAGCAGCCCCGGGACAGACTTCATGAACACTGAAGCTTTCTTT
V: TRBV7-9; J: TRBJ1-2; size: few; D: -; CDR3: CASSLTGSLDYTF; DNA: TGTGCCAGCAGCTTGACCGGGAGTCTAGACTACACCTTC
V: TRBV2; J: TRBJ2-5; size: -; D: TRBD1; CDR3: CASSGNRGETQYF; DNA: TGTGCCAGCAGTGGAAACAGGGGAGAGACCCAGTACTTC
V: TRBV6-6; J: TRBJ1-5; size: few; D: -; CDR3: CASSYGGLNQPQHF; DNA: TGTGCCAGCAGTTACGGGGGACTCAATCAGCCCCAGCATTTT
V: TRBV4-3; J: TRBJ2-3; size: few; D: TRBD1; CDR3: CASSQEDRGTDTQYF; DNA: TGCGCCAGCAGCCAAGAGGACAGGGGCACAGATACGCAGTATTTT
V: TRBV12-3/TRBV12-4; J: TRBJ1-1; size: -; D: TRBD1; CDR3: CASRQGVTEAFF; DNA: TGTGCCAGCAGACAGGGGGTGACTGAAGCTTTCTTT
V: TRBV12-3/TRBV12-4; J: TRBJ2-3; size: few; D: TRBD2; CDR3: CASRSSSGTTFADTQYF; DNA: TGTGCCAGCAGATCCTCCTCCGGGACTACTTTCGCAGATACGCAGTATTTT
V: TRBV5-1; J: TRBJ2-7; size: -; D: -; CDR3: CASSFRGDEQYF; DNA: TGCGCCAGCAGCTTCAGGGGGGACGAGCAGTACTTC
V: TRBV2; J: TRBJ2-7; size: -; D: -; CDR3: CASTPGDAVTHPYEQYF; DNA: TGTGCCAGCACTCCCGGCGATGCAGTTACCCATCCGTACGAGCAGTACTTC
V: TRBV4-3; J: TRBJ2-1; size: few; D: -; CDR3: CASSQTPGRESGEQFF; DNA: TGCGCCAGCAGCCAGACCCCGGGCAGGGAGAGTGGTGAGCAGTTCTTC
V: TRBV7-3; J: TRBJ2-1; size: few; D: TRBD2; CDR3: CATAGGGGDNEQFF; DNA: TGTGCCACCGCCGGCGGCGGGGGAGACAATGAGCAGTTCTTC
V: TRBV7-2; J: TRBJ2-5; size: -; D: -; CDR3: CASSLRSGSQETQYF; DNA: TGTGCCAGCAGCTTAAGGAGCGGAAGCCAAGAGACCCAGTACTTC
V: TRBV7-2; J: TRBJ1-6; size: -; D: TRBD1; CDR3: CASSLPDRAGSPLHF; DNA: TGTGCCAGCAGCTTACCTGACAGGGCAGGGTCACCCCTCCACTTT
V: TRBV21-1; J: TRBJ2-2; size: few; D: -; CDR3: CASSKTGYGTGELFF; DNA: TGTGCCAGCAGCAAGACAGGGTACGGCACCGGGGAGCTGTTTTTT
V: TRBV7-2; J: TRBJ2-5; size: few; D: TRBD2; CDR3: CASSFTILAGDQETQYF; DNA: TGTGCCAGCAGCTTTACTATTTTAGCGGGGGACCAAGAGACCCAGTACTTC